The rows below give T cell receptor beta chains drawn from one sample of a study of cytomegalovirus exposure and HLA in healthy donors. Assay used: immunoSEQ multiplex PCR; TCRdb lists only in-frame clones, some missing. The sample table sets out roughly 75,000 clones. The sequencing sample was made of PBMCs. The receptors here all came from a boy aged 5-17 years in good health and CMV-seronegative. Both conserved end residues are part of each CDR3. Fields, in order: V gene, D gene, J gene, CDR3 DNA, CDR3 protein. The D gene is left open where the match is weak.

V gene: TRBV5-4
D gene: NA
J gene: TRBJ2-7
CDR3 DNA: TGTGCCAGCAGCGCGAGGACAGAAGACGAGCAGTACTTC
CDR3 protein: CASSARTEDEQYF

V gene: TRBV5-4
D gene: NA
J gene: TRBJ2-7
CDR3 DNA: TGTGCCAGCAGCTTGCGGCGGGCCCCCTCCTACGAGCAGTACTTC
CDR3 protein: CASSLRRAPSYEQYF

V gene: TRBV6-1
D gene: NA
J gene: TRBJ2-7
CDR3 DNA: TGTGCCAGCAGTGAAGTAGTAGCGGTCACTAGCTCCTACGAGCAGTACTTC
CDR3 protein: CASSEVVAVTSSYEQYF

V gene: TRBV10-2
D gene: NA
J gene: TRBJ1-1
CDR3 DNA: TGCGCCAGCGCTAACCGCGGTGAAGCTTTCTTT
CDR3 protein: CASANRGEAFF

V gene: TRBV18
D gene: NA
J gene: TRBJ1-2
CDR3 DNA: TGTGCCAGCTCACCACAGGGGAACTATGGCTACACCTTC
CDR3 protein: CASSPQGNYGYTF

V gene: TRBV11-2
D gene: TRBD1
J gene: TRBJ1-2
CDR3 DNA: TGTGCCAGCAGCTTAGATAGGGACAGGGGTTGGTATGGCTACACCTTC
CDR3 protein: CASSLDRDRGWYGYTF

V gene: TRBV5-5
D gene: TRBD1
J gene: TRBJ2-7
CDR3 DNA: TGTGCCAGCAGCCCATCGGGACAGGGGGCTGGTGAGCAGTACTTC
CDR3 protein: CASSPSGQGAGEQYF

V gene: TRBV5-1
D gene: NA
J gene: TRBJ1-3
CDR3 DNA: TGCGCCAGCAGCTTGGACGGGTCGGGAAACACCATATATTTT
CDR3 protein: CASSLDGSGNTIYF

V gene: TRBV21-1
D gene: NA
J gene: TRBJ2-3
CDR3 DNA: TGTGCCAGCAGCAGAGCCCGGCGGGGGATAGATACGCAGTATTTT
CDR3 protein: CASSRARRGIDTQYF

V gene: TRBV30
D gene: NA
J gene: TRBJ1-1
CDR3 DNA: TGTGCCTGGAGTCCGACATCAAACACTGAAGCTTTCTTT
CDR3 protein: CAWSPTSNTEAFF

V gene: TRBV5-6
D gene: NA
J gene: TRBJ2-5
CDR3 DNA: TGTGCCAGCAGCTACGGAGAGACCCAGTACTTC
CDR3 protein: CASSYGETQYF

V gene: TRBV21-1
D gene: NA
J gene: TRBJ2-3
CDR3 DNA: TGTGCCAGCAGCAACCTCCTGGGCGGGAGCACAGATACGCAGTATTTT
CDR3 protein: CASSNLLGGSTDTQYF

V gene: TRBV10-2
D gene: NA
J gene: TRBJ1-4
CDR3 DNA: TGCGCCAGCAGTGAGGGGGAGAGGACTAATGAAAAACTGTTTTTT
CDR3 protein: CASSEGERTNEKLFF

V gene: TRBV5-5
D gene: NA
J gene: TRBJ1-1
CDR3 DNA: TGTGCCAGCAGCTCGGGACTTATGACAGCTTTCTTT
CDR3 protein: CASSSGLMTAFF

V gene: TRBV5-4
D gene: TRBD1
J gene: TRBJ1-1
CDR3 DNA: TGTGCCAGCAGCTTCTCCGGGACAGGGGCAGGTTTGGCTTTCTTT
CDR3 protein: CASSFSGTGAGLAFF

V gene: TRBV10-3
D gene: NA
J gene: TRBJ2-7
CDR3 DNA: TGTGCCACTACTAGAGATTACGAGCAGTACTTC
CDR3 protein: CATTRDYEQYF

V gene: TRBV7-9
D gene: NA
J gene: TRBJ2-1
CDR3 DNA: TGTGCCAGCAGCCTCTCCCTTGCGATCGGCAATGAGCAGTTCTTC
CDR3 protein: CASSLSLAIGNEQFF

V gene: TRBV7-9
D gene: NA
J gene: TRBJ1-2
CDR3 DNA: TGTGCCAGCAGCTTACTTTCGGGGTTCGGCTACACCTTC
CDR3 protein: CASSLLSGFGYTF

V gene: TRBV18
D gene: NA
J gene: TRBJ2-5
CDR3 DNA: TGTGCCAGCTCACCACAGACAGGAGAAGAGACCCAGTACTTC
CDR3 protein: CASSPQTGEETQYF

V gene: TRBV29-1
D gene: NA
J gene: TRBJ1-3
CDR3 DNA: TGCAGCGTTGTGGGGCTACCGGACTCTGGAAACACCATATATTTT
CDR3 protein: CSVVGLPDSGNTIYF

V gene: TRBV7-8
D gene: NA
J gene: TRBJ2-7
CDR3 DNA: TGTGCCAGCAGCTTAGCGACGGGGACCTACGAGCAGTACTTC
CDR3 protein: CASSLATGTYEQYF

V gene: TRBV19
D gene: NA
J gene: TRBJ1-5
CDR3 DNA: TGTGCCAGTAGTACGGGCAGGGGTGGCCAGTATAGCAATCAGCCCCAGCATTTT
CDR3 protein: CASSTGRGGQYSNQPQHF

V gene: TRBV29-1
D gene: NA
J gene: TRBJ2-3
CDR3 DNA: TGCAGCGTTGAAGTGGCTAGAAGACTCACAGATACGCAGTATTTT
CDR3 protein: CSVEVARRLTDTQYF

V gene: TRBV6-1
D gene: TRBD2
J gene: TRBJ2-2
CDR3 DNA: TGTGCCAGCAGTGCAAGCGGGAGAAGTTCCGGGGAGCTGTTTTTT
CDR3 protein: CASSASGRSSGELFF

V gene: TRBV30
D gene: TRBD1
J gene: TRBJ1-4
CDR3 DNA: TGTGCCTGGAGTCTTCTTGGGACAGTCAATGAAAAACTGTTTTTT
CDR3 protein: CAWSLLGTVNEKLFF

V gene: TRBV5-1
D gene: NA
J gene: TRBJ2-5
CDR3 DNA: TGCGCCAGCAGCGTACGGGATGTTCGATACTTC
CDR3 protein: CASSVRDVRYF

V gene: TRBV7-2
D gene: NA
J gene: TRBJ2-7
CDR3 DNA: TGTGCCAGCAGCTTAAGGGCAGGGGCCCTGGGTTACGAGCAGTACTTC
CDR3 protein: CASSLRAGALGYEQYF

V gene: TRBV4-1
D gene: NA
J gene: TRBJ1-5
CDR3 DNA: TGCGCCAGCAGCCAAGGTTCTTCCGGTAGCAATCAGCCCCAGCATTTT
CDR3 protein: CASSQGSSGSNQPQHF

V gene: TRBV7-9
D gene: NA
J gene: TRBJ2-7
CDR3 DNA: TGTGCCAGCAGCTTATCAGGAGGCCAGGTTTATTCTCACTACGAGCAGTACTTC
CDR3 protein: CASSLSGGQVYSHYEQYF

V gene: TRBV23-1
D gene: NA
J gene: TRBJ1-2
CDR3 DNA: TGCGCCAGCCCTGGACACTTCTATGGCTACACCTTC
CDR3 protein: CASPGHFYGYTF

V gene: TRBV2
D gene: NA
J gene: TRBJ2-3
CDR3 DNA: TGTGCCAGCGGGCGGGATAACACAGATACGCAGTATTTT
CDR3 protein: CASGRDNTDTQYF

V gene: TRBV4-2
D gene: TRBD2
J gene: TRBJ2-7
CDR3 DNA: TGTGCCAGCAGCCAGCCTAGCGGGAGCTCCTACGAGCAGTACTTC
CDR3 protein: CASSQPSGSSYEQYF

V gene: TRBV4-3
D gene: TRBD2
J gene: TRBJ2-1
CDR3 DNA: TGCGCCAGCAGCCAACGGGGACTACACTCCGACAATGAGCAGTTCTTC
CDR3 protein: CASSQRGLHSDNEQFF

V gene: TRBV25-1
D gene: NA
J gene: TRBJ1-1
CDR3 DNA: TGTGCCAGCACTCCCTCCGGCGGGGTAACTGAAGCTTTCTTT
CDR3 protein: CASTPSGGVTEAFF

V gene: TRBV30
D gene: TRBD2
J gene: TRBJ2-2
CDR3 DNA: TGTGCCTCCAGGACTAGCGGGACCGGGGAGCTGTTTTTT
CDR3 protein: CASRTSGTGELFF

V gene: TRBV7-9
D gene: TRBD1
J gene: TRBJ2-7
CDR3 DNA: TGTGCCAGCAGCCCCGGGACAGAGGTCTACGAGCAGTACTTC
CDR3 protein: CASSPGTEVYEQYF

V gene: TRBV4-1
D gene: NA
J gene: TRBJ2-5
CDR3 DNA: TGCGCCAGCAGCCAAGTCGGGGCGGGGGAGACCCAGTACTTC
CDR3 protein: CASSQVGAGETQYF

V gene: TRBV6-5
D gene: TRBD1
J gene: TRBJ1-2
CDR3 DNA: TGTGCCAGCAGTACCCGACAGGGGTATGGCTACACCTTC
CDR3 protein: CASSTRQGYGYTF

V gene: TRBV5-1
D gene: NA
J gene: TRBJ1-2
CDR3 DNA: TGCGCCAGCAGCTCTGAAAGGGGCCACTATGGCTACACCTTC
CDR3 protein: CASSSERGHYGYTF

V gene: TRBV19
D gene: TRBD1
J gene: TRBJ1-1
CDR3 DNA: TGTGCCAGTAGTACGGACAGGGATCACACTGAAGCTTTCTTT
CDR3 protein: CASSTDRDHTEAFF

V gene: TRBV6-5
D gene: NA
J gene: TRBJ1-1
CDR3 DNA: TGTGCCAGCGGCCGGGGCACTGAAGCTTTCTTT
CDR3 protein: CASGRGTEAFF

V gene: TRBV5-1
D gene: TRBD1
J gene: TRBJ1-1
CDR3 DNA: TGCGCCAGCAGCACAGTGACAGGGCCGGGGACTGAAGCTTTCTTT
CDR3 protein: CASSTVTGPGTEAFF

V gene: TRBV5-1
D gene: TRBD2
J gene: TRBJ2-1
CDR3 DNA: TGCGCCAGCAGCTCTAGCGGGGGCTACAATGAGCAGTTCTTC
CDR3 protein: CASSSSGGYNEQFF

V gene: TRBV7-7
D gene: TRBD1
J gene: TRBJ2-7
CDR3 DNA: TGTGCCAGCAGCTTAGGGCGACAGGGTGAGTACGAGCAGTACTTC
CDR3 protein: CASSLGRQGEYEQYF

V gene: TRBV11-2
D gene: NA
J gene: TRBJ2-7
CDR3 DNA: TGTGCCAGCAGCCCCGAGGGCCTAGCCTACGAGCAGTACTTC
CDR3 protein: CASSPEGLAYEQYF

V gene: TRBV7-6
D gene: TRBD2
J gene: TRBJ2-7
CDR3 DNA: TGTGCCAGCAGCCCCCGAACTAGCGGCTCCTACGAGCAGTACTTC
CDR3 protein: CASSPRTSGSYEQYF

V gene: TRBV5-8
D gene: NA
J gene: TRBJ1-5
CDR3 DNA: TGTGCCAGCAGCTTGGCTGGAGGTAATCAGCCCCAGCATTTT
CDR3 protein: CASSLAGGNQPQHF

V gene: TRBV5-4
D gene: TRBD1
J gene: TRBJ1-1
CDR3 DNA: TGTGCCAGCAGCTTGGGACAGGGGTTCGGAAACACTGAAGCTTTCTTT
CDR3 protein: CASSLGQGFGNTEAFF

V gene: TRBV11-2
D gene: NA
J gene: TRBJ2-7
CDR3 DNA: TGTGCCAGCAGCTTAGGTCAGACATCTATCCACTACGAGCAGTACTTC
CDR3 protein: CASSLGQTSIHYEQYF

V gene: TRBV7-8
D gene: NA
J gene: TRBJ2-2
CDR3 DNA: TGTGCCAGCAGCTCGGGGCAGGGGAAGAACGGGGAGCTGTTTTTT
CDR3 protein: CASSSGQGKNGELFF

V gene: TRBV6-1
D gene: TRBD1
J gene: TRBJ1-1
CDR3 DNA: TGTGCCAGCAGCCAGGACAGGGTGGGTACTGAAGCTTTCTTT
CDR3 protein: CASSQDRVGTEAFF

V gene: TRBV7-9
D gene: TRBD1
J gene: TRBJ1-2
CDR3 DNA: TGTGCCAGCAGCGTCCCAGGGGGAAACTATGGCTACACCTTC
CDR3 protein: CASSVPGGNYGYTF

V gene: TRBV29-1
D gene: NA
J gene: TRBJ1-1
CDR3 DNA: TGCAGCGTGGCGGGCGGGGGCACTGAAGCTTTCTTT
CDR3 protein: CSVAGGGTEAFF

V gene: TRBV27
D gene: NA
J gene: TRBJ2-7
CDR3 DNA: TGTGCCAGCAGTCCAAGGACTGCCGAGCAGTACTTC
CDR3 protein: CASSPRTAEQYF

V gene: TRBV30
D gene: NA
J gene: TRBJ2-1
CDR3 DNA: TGTGCCTGGAGTGAAGGGGTCGACGATGAGCAGTTCTTC
CDR3 protein: CAWSEGVDDEQFF